This T cell receptor beta chain was captured by sequencing in a study of cytomegalovirus exposure and HLA in healthy donors. Overall study results and limits: Later analysis placed DRB1 highest and HLA-C lowest in TCR association rates, which differed by HLA locus. Common viral pathogens seemed, in a later analysis, to connect with several of the most significant clusters. Roughly uniform sequencing depth across donors was assumed, possibly incorrectly.

This CDR3 is 15 amino acids long. The V gene's germline CDR1 is SGDLS and CDR2 YYNGEE. Losses at the gene ends were 2 bases for V and 7 bases for J; bases not matched to a gene: 7. The PCR made use of 60 Vbeta and 13 Jbeta primers. The data were produced by immunoSEQ multiplex PCR, yet TCRdb's version contains in-frame clones alone and is incomplete. The sample lists more than 150,000 clones; approximately 71% were seen once. Concerning this clone itself: What it binds is not known.

The donors comprised healthy bone marrow donors. Input material: PBMCs. This clonotype was obtained from a woman aged 40 to 50 in good health and CMV-seropositive. V is TRBV9 and J is TRBJ2-1, with 9 bases aligning to TRBD2. The CDR3 protein is CASSVFSGSRNEQFF. In DNA form, the CDR3 reads TGTGCCAGCAGCGTTTTTAGCGGGAGTCGTAATGAGCAGTTCTTC.